The 20 T cell receptor beta chains below come from one sample, sequenced in a study of blood T cell repertoires in COVID-19. Only in-frame clones appear in the TCRdb table, and some are missing; sequencing was by immunoSEQ multiplex PCR. Here the sample spans around 250,000 clones, around 81% being singletons. Sequenced: PBMCs or T cells enriched from blood (not recorded which). Receptors originate from a man over 45 who had recovered from COVID-19.

This clone has more than one count but fewer than ten. The genes are TRBV5-6 and TRBJ1-2; TRBD1 might be the D (5 bases). Deletions cut 7 bases from V and 5 bases from J, with 21 bases between. The CDR3 runs to 15 residues. Germline V gives CDR1 SGHDT, CDR2 YYEEEE. The CDR3 sequence is CASAPAGAGGYGYTF. CDR3 DNA sequence: TGTGCCAGCGCTCCAGCCGGGGCGGGGGGTTATGGCTACACCTTC.

V and J are TRBV12-3 or TRBV12-4 and TRBJ2-7, with 7 nucleotides matching TRBD1. This CDR3 region has 13 residues. V was clipped by 4 bases and J by 2 bases; unmatched bases: 2. Here the CDR3 reads CASSSGQTYEQYF. The CDR3 DNA sequence: TGTGCCAGCAGTTCGGGACAGACCTACGAGCAGTACTTC.

The V and J genes are TRBV24-1 and TRBJ1-1, with unresolved D. The germline V gene encodes CDR1 KGHDR and CDR2 SFDVKD. The CDR3 runs to 11 residues. V was cut by 5 bases and J by 10 bases, with 10 bases left in between. Here the CDR3 reads CATSGLDGAFF. Here the CDR3 DNA reads TGTGCCACCAGTGGATTAGATGGAGCTTTCTTT.

V gene TRBV6-5 combines with J gene TRBJ1-2, with 8 nucleotides matching TRBD1. V shed 7 bases, J shed 4 bases, and the junction held 5 bases outside the gene matches. The CDR3 contains 13 residues. Germline V gene lookup returns CDR1 MNHEY and CDR2 SVGAGI. The chain's CDR3 is CASNPGQGYGYTF. CDR3 DNA: TGTGCCAGCAACCCTGGACAGGGCTATGGCTACACCTTC.

CDR3 region: CASSRDRAQPQHF. The CDR3 DNA follows: TGTGCCAGTAGTAGGGACAGGGCTCAGCCCCAGCATTTT. The rearrangement links TRBV19 to TRBJ1-5; 9 nucleotides agree with TRBD1. Germline-derived CDR1 and CDR2 are LNHDA and SQIVND (reference sequence). J lost 6 bases, V lost 4 bases, and 1 base had no gene match. The CDR3 has 13 amino acids.

The J gene is TRBJ2-7, the V gene TRBV6-2 or TRBV6-3, with D possibly TRBD2 on 5 matching bases. CDR1 is MNHEY and CDR2 is SVGEGT in the germline V gene. The CDR3 runs 15 residues. V lost 2 bases, J lost 2 bases, and 13 bases lay in between. DNA of the CDR3: TGTGCCAGCAGTTACGGCGATAGCGTGACCTACGAGCAGTACTTC. Its translation is CASSYGDSVTYEQYF.

The chain carries TRBV6-4 and TRBJ1-6; no clear D. The CDR3 length is 15 residues. Between the trimmed V and J ends, which lost 7 bases and 2 bases, there was a span of 12 bases. Germline values: CDR1 MRHNA, CDR2 SNTAGT. The CDR3 spells CASILGHTYNSPLHF. The CDR3 region has the DNA TGTGCCAGCATTCTGGGCCATACCTATAATTCACCCCTCCACTTT.

V gene TRBV18 combines with J gene TRBJ1-6; possible D gene TRBD1, 5 bases. This CDR3 contains 15 residues. V was cut by 1 base and J by 7 bases, with 11 bases left in between. CDR1 is KGHSH, CDR2 LQKENI, per germline. The CDR3 loop is CASSPLRAPNSPLHF. Here the CDR3 DNA reads TGTGCCAGCTCACCACTCAGGGCGCCAAATTCACCCCTCCACTTT.

V gene TRBV19 combines with J gene TRBJ2-1, with 8 bases lining up with TRBD2. After removal of 5 bases from V and 9 bases from J, the junction contained 3 bases not matched to a gene. Germline loops: CDR1 LNHDA, CDR2 SQIVND (reference sequence). The CDR3 consists of 12 residues. The CDR3 DNA sequence: TGTGCCAGTAGTGTTAGCGGGACTGAGCAGTTCTTC. As protein: CASSVSGTEQFF.

The chain couples TRBV27 to TRBJ1-1; maybe TRBD1 (6 bases). The CDR3 is 14 residues long. Trimming took off 5 bases at V and 5 bases at J, with 15 bases between the two ends. Germline assignment: CDR1 MNHEY and CDR2 SMNVEV (reference sequence). As DNA, the CDR3 is TGTGCCAGCAGTCAACAGGGCTTTAGGACTGAAGCTTTCTTT. Its translation is CASSQQGFRTEAFF.

CDR3 sequence: CARRDGDTIYF. CDR3 DNA sequence: TGTGCCAGGCGGGATGGGGACACCATATATTTT. V is TRBV2 and J is TRBJ1-3, with D uncertain. V shed 9 bases and J shed 8 bases, with 11 bases lying between them. CDR3 size: 11 residues. Germline assignment: CDR1 SNHLY and CDR2 FYNNEI.

The count of this clone is one. This rearrangement joins TRBV7-3 to TRBJ2-1, with 10 bases matching TRBD1. Germline V gene data show CDR1 as SGHTA and CDR2 as FQGTGA. The ends lost 4 bases at V and 0 bases at J; junction bases unmatched: 3. CDR3 length: 16 amino acids. As DNA, the CDR3 is TGTGCCAGCAGCTCCCGACAGGGGGCCTCCTACAATGAGCAGTTCTTC. Translating it yields CASSSRQGASYNEQFF.

This chain joins TRBV11-2 and TRBJ1-4, with 9 bases lining up with TRBD1. CDR1 is SGHAT and CDR2 is FQNNGV in the germline V gene. With V trimmed by 4 bases and J by 8 bases, 8 bases remained unmatched. The CDR3 extends over 15 amino acids. CDR3 DNA sequence: TGTGCCAGCAGCTCGGGGGGGACAGGGAGAGAAAAACTGTTTTTT. It yields the protein CASSSGGTGREKLFF.

The chain has TRBV7-2 and TRBJ1-4; D remains ambiguous. The V gene's germline CDR1 is SGHTA and CDR2 FQGNSA. Trimming took 1 base from V and 8 from J, leaving 14 bases between them. The CDR3 runs 15 residues. CDR3 sequence reads: CASSLEGVGKEKLFF. CDR3 bases: TGTGCCAGCAGCTTAGAGGGAGTAGGGAAAGAAAAACTGTTTTTT.

The rearrangement links TRBV11-3 to TRBJ2-2; 7 nucleotides match TRBD1. Germline CDR1 and CDR2: SGHNT and YENEEA. Trimming cost V 0 bases and J 6 bases; bases outside gene matches: 13. This CDR3 spans 18 amino acids. CDR3 DNA sequence: TGTGCCAGCAGCTTAGATCGAGGACAGGCCCGTGGATCCGGGGAGCTGTTTTTT. This gives the protein CASSLDRGQARGSGELFF.

This clone has more than one count but fewer than ten. The chain uses TRBV19 and TRBJ2-7; 10 nucleotides match TRBD1. This CDR3 contains 15 residues. Per germline, CDR1 LNHDA and CDR2 SQIVND (reference sequence). V lost 5 bases to trimming and J lost 2 bases; unmatched junction nucleotides: 6. The CDR3, as DNA: TGTGCCAGTAGTGTCGGGACAGGGGATCCCTACGAGCAGTACTTC. Translation: CASSVGTGDPYEQYF. Supplemented by reference TRBV19 and TRBJ2-7, the full variable domain reads DGGITQSPKYLFRKEGQNVTLSCEQNLNHDAMYWYRQDPGQGLRLIYYSQIVNDFQKGDIAEGYSVSREKKESFPLTVTSAQKNPTAFYLCASSVGTGDPYEQYFGPGTRLTVT.

This clone showed up just once. V gene TRBV24-1 combines with J gene TRBJ2-1; 10 bases are a match to TRBD1. This CDR3 region has 16 residues. Trimming cost V 1 base and J 10 bases; bases outside gene matches: 9. The germline gives CDR1 KGHDR, CDR2 SFDVKD. The CDR3 loop is CATSDFGTGAGGEQFF. The CDR3 nucleotides are TGTGCCACCAGTGATTTTGGGACAGGGGCCGGAGGGGAGCAGTTCTTC.

The chain joins TRBV11-2 to TRBJ1-4; TRBD1 matches at 8 bases. The CDR3 loop spans 17 amino acids. Germline CDR1 is SGHAT and CDR2 is FQNNGV. The V gene end was trimmed by 5 bases and the J gene end by 7 bases; junction bases not matched to a gene: 15. The CDR3 bases are TGTGCCAGCAGCCGAGGGTCCAGGGGGCCGGCTGGTGAAAAACTGTTTTTT. It codes for CASSRGSRGPAGEKLFF.

This chain uses TRBV4-2 with TRBJ2-1, with 11 bases aligning to TRBD1. Losses at the gene ends were 4 bases for V and 6 bases for J; bases not matched to a gene: 2. CDR3 size: 14 residues. The germline gives CDR1 LGHNA, CDR2 YNFKEQ. Here the CDR3 reads CASSRDRGSNEQFF. CDR3 sequence (DNA): TGTGCCAGCAGCCGGGACAGGGGGTCCAATGAGCAGTTCTTC.

V gene TRBV18 combines with J gene TRBJ1-5; 8 bases are a match to TRBD1. This CDR3 is 15 amino acids long. Looked up from germline, CDR1 is KGHSH and CDR2 is LQKENI. J was trimmed by 4 bases and V by 4 bases; bases with no gene match: 6. Here the CDR3 DNA reads TGTGCCAGCTCACGGCTTGGGACAGGTAATCAGCCCCAGCATTTT. Encoded protein: CASSRLGTGNQPQHF.